A selection of T cell receptor beta chains follows, all from one sample in a study of cytomegalovirus exposure and HLA in healthy donors. TCRdb's copy holds only in-frame clones and misses some; the assay was immunoSEQ multiplex PCR. The sample carries some 100,000 clones, approximately 76% recorded once. The sequenced material came from PBMCs. The receptors shown here come from a man aged 50-59 years in good health and CMV-seropositive. CDR3s include the opening cysteine and the closing phenylalanine or tryptophan. The D gene is left open where the match is weak. Size is stated for part of the rows, as once, few or many counts, or as a class when the clone is expanded.

>TRBJ1-1|TRBV10-1|NA|NA
CASSSQGRTEAFF
TGCGCCAGCTCTTCCCAGGGGAGAACTGAAGCTTTCTTT
>TRBJ1-5|TRBV19|NA|TRBD1
CASSIDAGTGVYSNQPQHF
TGTGCCAGTAGTATAGATGCGGGGACAGGGGTTTATAGCAATCAGCCCCAGCATTTT
>TRBJ1-5|TRBV15|NA|TRBD1
CATSRDRLGQQNQPQHF
TGTGCCACCAGCAGAGATCGGTTGGGACAGCAAAATCAGCCCCAGCATTTT
>TRBJ1-3|TRBV2|once|NA
CASSGLVRVKTSFSGNTTYF
TGTGCCAGCAGTGGGTTGGTGAGGGTGAAAACCTCATTCTCTGGAAACACCACATATTTT
>TRBJ1-1|TRBV6-5|NA|NA
CASSSIRSSGTEAFF
TGTGCCAGCAGTTCTATCCGGTCCTCGGGAACTGAAGCTTTCTTT
>TRBJ2-1|TRBV6-4|NA|TRBD2
CASSDSLAGYNEQFF
TGTGCCAGCAGTGACTCACTAGCGGGGTACAATGAGCAGTTCTTC
>TRBJ2-7|TRBV27|NA|NA
CASSPIPGLTYEQYF
TGTGCCAGCAGTCCTATCCCGGGACTCACCTACGAGCAGTACTTC
>TRBJ2-6|TRBV9|NA|TRBD1
CASSVTTGGASGANVLTF
TGTGCCAGCAGCGTGACGACAGGGGGCGCATCTGGGGCCAACGTCCTGACTTTC
>TRBJ2-2|TRBV27|NA|NA
CASSSSGELFF
TGTGCCAGCAGTTCCTCCGGGGAGCTGTTTTTT
>TRBJ2-4|TRBV15|NA|TRBD2
CATSRDREVLAGGGAKNIQYF
TGTGCCACCAGCAGAGATCGAGAGGTACTAGCGGGAGGGGGAGCCAAAAACATTCAGTACTTC
>TRBJ1-1|TRBV6-5|once|TRBD1
CASSHTGAVNTEAFF
TGTGCCAGCAGTCACACAGGGGCGGTGAACACTGAAGCTTTCTTT
>TRBJ2-5|TRBV19|NA|TRBD2
CASSMGFGLAGETQYF
TGTGCCAGTAGTATGGGGTTTGGACTAGCGGGAGAGACCCAGTACTTC
>TRBJ2-1|TRBV28|NA|TRBD2
CASSLGLAGEVGEQFF
TGTGCCAGCAGTCTAGGACTAGCGGGAGAGGTTGGTGAGCAGTTCTTC
>TRBJ1-2|TRBV6-6|NA|TRBD1
CASSVQGNYGYTF
TGTGCCAGCAGTGTACAGGGGAACTATGGCTACACCTTC
>TRBJ1-5|TRBV27|few|NA
CASSFTRGGQPQHF
TGTGCCAGCAGCTTCACTAGAGGAGGTCAGCCCCAGCATTTT
>TRBJ1-1|TRBV6-5|NA|TRBD1
CASSTGGAVNTEAFF
TGTGCCAGCAGTACAGGGGGTGCGGTGAACACTGAAGCTTTCTTT
>TRBJ1-1|TRBV27|once|TRBD1
CASTSRTGDSGSYGNTEAFF
TGTGCCAGCACTTCAAGGACAGGGGACTCCGGAAGTTACGGGAACACTGAAGCTTTCTTT
>TRBJ2-7|TRBV27|NA|NA
CASSPAGEAAYYEQYF
TGTGCCAGCAGTCCGGCCGGGGAAGCGGCTTACTACGAGCAGTACTTC
>TRBJ2-1|TRBV7-2|NA|NA
CASSPAILYNEQFF
TGTGCCAGCAGCCCTGCGATCCTCTACAATGAGCAGTTCTTC
>TRBJ1-6|TRBV5-4|few|NA
CASSRDWDNSPLHF
TGTGCCAGCAGCCGGGACTGGGATAATTCACCCCTCCACTTT
>TRBJ2-1|TRBV4-3|NA|TRBD1
CASSQDRGFNEQFF
TGCGCCAGCAGCCAGGACAGGGGATTCAATGAGCAGTTCTTC
>TRBJ2-2|TRBV18|NA|TRBD1
CASEDRAGAGELFF
TGTGCCAGCGAGGACAGGGCCGGGGCCGGGGAGCTGTTTTTT
>TRBJ1-4|TRBV6-5|NA|TRBD1
CASSPRGREKLFF
TGTGCCAGCAGTCCCAGGGGGCGTGAAAAACTGTTTTTT
>TRBJ2-7|TRBV7-2|NA|TRBD2
CASSARDSGGGYYEQYF
TGTGCCAGCAGCGCCCGGGACTCCGGGGGGGGGTACTACGAGCAGTACTTC
>TRBJ2-7|TRBV23-1|NA|NA
CASSQSRDWQEGGQYF
TGCGCCAGCAGTCAATCCAGGGACTGGCAGGAGGGCGGGCAGTACTTC
>TRBJ1-3|TRBV5-1|once|TRBD1
CASSLGQGNGNTIYF
TGCGCCAGCAGCTTGGGACAGGGCAATGGAAACACCATATATTTT
>TRBJ2-3|TRBV5-6|NA|TRBD2
CASSLAGGGDTQYF
TGTGCCAGCAGCTTGGCTGGGGGGGGAGATACGCAGTATTTT
>TRBJ2-2|TRBV5-1|NA|TRBD1
CASSADRAGELFF
TGCGCCAGCAGCGCGGACAGGGCCGGGGAGCTGTTTTTT
>TRBJ2-7|TRBV7-2|NA|NA
CASTLQGGYYEQYF
TGTGCCAGCACCCTTCAAGGCGGCTACTACGAGCAGTACTTC
>TRBJ2-2|TRBV19|once|TRBD2
CASIASGRATNTGELFF
TGTGCCAGTATTGCTAGCGGGAGAGCTACGAACACCGGGGAGCTGTTTTTT
>TRBJ1-2|TRBV2|NA|NA
CASSEDNTGYGYTF
TGTGCCAGCAGTGAAGACAATACAGGGTATGGCTACACCTTC
>TRBJ2-1|TRBV28|few|TRBD2
CASSLGGSPNNEQFF
TGTGCCAGCAGTTTGGGCGGGAGTCCCAACAATGAGCAGTTCTTC
>TRBJ1-4|TRBV10-3|few|TRBD1
CAISEPDRGAEKLFF
TGTGCCATCAGTGAGCCGGACAGGGGGGCGGAAAAACTGTTTTTT
>TRBJ2-7|TRBV7-9|NA|NA
CASSSQGSPLLEQYF
TGTGCCAGCAGCTCACAGGGTAGTCCTCTCCTCGAGCAGTACTTC
>TRBJ2-3|TRBV5-6|once|NA
CASSFPLGVSDTQYF
TGTGCCAGCAGCTTCCCTTTAGGGGTGTCCGATACGCAGTATTTT
>TRBJ1-2|TRBV19|NA|NA
CASSRSGESGYTF
TGTGCCAGTAGTAGATCTGGGGAGTCTGGCTACACCTTC
>TRBJ1-2|TRBV6-1|NA|TRBD1
CASSVTGTGEFYGYTF
TGTGCCAGCAGTGTCACCGGGACAGGGGAATTTTATGGCTACACCTTC
>TRBJ1-2|TRBV5-6|NA|NA
CASSPPAAAHYGYTF
TGTGCCAGCAGCCCCCCGGCGGCGGCGCACTATGGCTACACCTTC
>TRBJ2-1|TRBV4-1|NA|TRBD2
CASSQAPAGDYNEQFF
TGCGCCAGCAGCCAAGCCCCAGCGGGAGATTACAATGAGCAGTTCTTC
>TRBJ2-7|TRBV10-1|few|TRBD1
CASSLRTGGNSEQYF
TGCGCCAGCAGCCTTCGGACAGGGGGAAACTCCGAGCAGTACTTC
>TRBJ2-3|TRBV7-2|NA|TRBD2
CASSSPPGGVRTDTQYF
TGTGCCAGCAGCTCCCCCCCCGGGGGGGTCAGGACAGATACGCAGTATTTT
>TRBJ1-6|TRBV10-3|once|TRBD1
CAISRGQGNNSPLHF
TGTGCCATCTCTCGGGGACAGGGGAATAATTCACCCCTCCACTTT